These T cell receptor beta chains were read from a single sample in a study of T cells after yellow fever vaccination. TCRdb itself ran the 5' RACE reads through MiXCR, one entry per CDR3 protein. The data hold about 220,000 distinct CDR3 sequences, with under 3.5% observed a single time. This specimen consisted of CD4+ T cells sorted from PBMCs, obtained 10 days after the yellow fever booster vaccination. All receptors come from a man aged 18 to 30 who received the YFV17D yellow fever vaccine. CDR3s include the opening cysteine and the closing phenylalanine or tryptophan. Each record gives: clone size, CDR3 length, D gene, V gene, J gene, CDR3 protein, CDR3 DNA. A D gene is named only where the DNA matches it firmly. A clone size is listed for some rows: how often the clone was seen (once, few, many), or a class if it is expanded.

clone size: many; CDR3 length: 11; D gene: .; V gene: TRBV28; J gene: TRBJ1-1; CDR3 protein: CGSRRDTEAFF; CDR3 DNA: TGTGGTAGCAGGAGAGACACTGAAGCTTTCTTT
clone size: many; CDR3 length: 12; D gene: .; V gene: TRBV20-1; J gene: TRBJ1-1; CDR3 protein: CSARRSNTEAFF; CDR3 DNA: TGCAGTGCTAGAAGGTCGAACACTGAAGCTTTCTTT
clone size: many; CDR3 length: 14; D gene: TRBD1; V gene: TRBV20-1; J gene: TRBJ2-1; CDR3 protein: CSAEGTGGYNEQFF; CDR3 DNA: TGCAGTGCCGAGGGCACAGGGGGTTACAATGAGCAGTTCTTC
clone size: few; CDR3 length: 16; D gene: .; V gene: TRBV5-6; J gene: TRBJ2-2; CDR3 protein: CASSSLGEPGTGELFF; CDR3 DNA: TGTGCCAGCAGTTCCCTGGGGGAGCCGGGGACCGGGGAGCTGTTTTTT
clone size: .; CDR3 length: 16; D gene: TRBD1; V gene: TRBV6-5; J gene: TRBJ1-6; CDR3 protein: CASSYYYGQGDSPLHF; CDR3 DNA: TGTGCCAGCAGTTACTACTACGGACAGGGAGATTCACCCCTCCACTTT
clone size: few; CDR3 length: 16; D gene: TRBD1; V gene: TRBV4-3; J gene: TRBJ2-3; CDR3 protein: CASSHGTGLRPDTQYF; CDR3 DNA: TGCGCCAGCAGCCACGGGACAGGGCTGCGACCAGATACGCAGTATTTT
clone size: many; CDR3 length: 13; D gene: .; V gene: TRBV20-1; J gene: TRBJ2-2; CDR3 protein: CSASDTNTGELFF; CDR3 DNA: TGCAGTGCATCGGACACAAACACCGGGGAGCTGTTTTTT
clone size: many; CDR3 length: 14; D gene: TRBD1; V gene: TRBV6-1; J gene: TRBJ1-6; CDR3 protein: CASSDRGANSPLHF; CDR3 DNA: TGTGCCAGCAGCGACAGGGGGGCCAATTCACCCCTCCACTTT
clone size: .; CDR3 length: 14; D gene: .; V gene: TRBV7-2; J gene: TRBJ1-3; CDR3 protein: CASSLVVSGNTIYF; CDR3 DNA: TGTGCCAGCAGCTTAGTGGTCAGTGGAAACACCATATATTTT
clone size: many; CDR3 length: 13; D gene: .; V gene: TRBV20-1; J gene: TRBJ1-2; CDR3 protein: CSVQGPTNYGYTF; CDR3 DNA: TGCAGTGTTCAGGGGCCTACGAACTATGGCTACACCTTC
clone size: many; CDR3 length: 17; D gene: .; V gene: TRBV5-1; J gene: TRBJ2-4; CDR3 protein: CASSLAGGTQAKNIQYF; CDR3 DNA: TGCGCCAGCAGCTTGGCCGGTGGTACTCAAGCCAAAAACATTCAGTACTTC
clone size: .; CDR3 length: 18; D gene: TRBD2; V gene: TRBV12-3/TRBV12-4; J gene: TRBJ2-1; CDR3 protein: CASSALPGRGSSYNEQFF; CDR3 DNA: TGTGCCAGCAGTGCGCTTCCTGGGCGGGGGAGCTCCTACAATGAGCAGTTCTTC
clone size: many; CDR3 length: 14; D gene: TRBD2; V gene: TRBV6-1; J gene: TRBJ2-3; CDR3 protein: CASALAGITDTQYF; CDR3 DNA: TGTGCCAGCGCCCTAGCGGGGATCACAGATACGCAGTATTTT
clone size: many; CDR3 length: 12; D gene: .; V gene: TRBV30; J gene: TRBJ1-2; CDR3 protein: CAWSSSIGGYTF; CDR3 DNA: TGTGCCTGGAGTTCCTCTATCGGTGGCTACACCTTC
clone size: few; CDR3 length: 13; D gene: .; V gene: TRBV7-7; J gene: TRBJ1-3; CDR3 protein: CASSRDSGNTIYF; CDR3 DNA: TGTGCTAGCAGCCGGGACTCTGGAAACACCATATATTTT
clone size: many; CDR3 length: 13; D gene: TRBD1; V gene: TRBV5-1; J gene: TRBJ2-1; CDR3 protein: CASSFAGGNEQFF; CDR3 DNA: TGCGCCAGCAGCTTCGCAGGGGGCAATGAGCAGTTCTTC
clone size: few; CDR3 length: 12; D gene: .; V gene: TRBV7-3; J gene: TRBJ2-1; CDR3 protein: CASSREGGEQFF; CDR3 DNA: TGTGCCAGCAGCCGCGAGGGAGGTGAGCAGTTCTTC
clone size: many; CDR3 length: 14; D gene: .; V gene: TRBV5-1; J gene: TRBJ1-3; CDR3 protein: CASSLDGGGNTIYF; CDR3 DNA: TGCGCCAGCAGCTTGGACGGTGGAGGAAACACCATATATTTT
clone size: few; CDR3 length: 18; D gene: TRBD1; V gene: TRBV20-1; J gene: TRBJ1-1; CDR3 protein: CSASNVPGQGLGNTEAFF; CDR3 DNA: TGCAGTGCCTCAAACGTCCCGGGACAGGGATTGGGAAACACTGAAGCTTTCTTT
clone size: .; CDR3 length: 16; D gene: .; V gene: TRBV6-2/TRBV6-3; J gene: TRBJ1-1; CDR3 protein: CASSYTPPRENTEAFF; CDR3 DNA: TGTGCCAGCAGTTACACGCCGCCAAGGGAGAACACTGAAGCTTTCTTT
clone size: few; CDR3 length: 15; D gene: .; V gene: TRBV4-3; J gene: TRBJ2-3; CDR3 protein: CASSQGRASTDTQYF; CDR3 DNA: TGCGCCAGCAGCCAGGGACGAGCTAGCACAGATACGCAGTATTTT
clone size: .; CDR3 length: 15; D gene: .; V gene: TRBV7-2; J gene: TRBJ2-2; CDR3 protein: CASSLVRLTTGELFF; CDR3 DNA: TGTGCCAGCAGCTTAGTGAGACTAACCACCGGGGAGCTGTTTTTT
clone size: many; CDR3 length: 17; D gene: TRBD2; V gene: TRBV4-1; J gene: TRBJ2-1; CDR3 protein: CASSHPASGGRRNEQFF; CDR3 DNA: TGCGCCAGCAGCCACCCGGCTAGCGGGGGCCGGAGGAATGAGCAGTTCTTC
clone size: few; CDR3 length: 15; D gene: .; V gene: TRBV9; J gene: TRBJ2-3; CDR3 protein: CASSPRQDITDTQYF; CDR3 DNA: TGTGCCAGCAGCCCTCGACAGGATATCACAGATACGCAGTATTTT
clone size: many; CDR3 length: 11; D gene: .; V gene: TRBV30; J gene: TRBJ2-5; CDR3 protein: CAWGTQETQYF; CDR3 DNA: TGTGCCTGGGGGACACAGGAGACCCAGTACTTC
clone size: many; CDR3 length: 11; D gene: .; V gene: TRBV29-1; J gene: TRBJ1-1; CDR3 protein: CSYRPLSEAFF; CDR3 DNA: TGCAGCTACAGACCCTTATCAGAAGCTTTCTTT
clone size: few; CDR3 length: 18; D gene: .; V gene: TRBV18; J gene: TRBJ1-1; CDR3 protein: CASSPVVRGGSSDTEAFF; CDR3 DNA: TGTGCCAGCTCACCAGTTGTCAGGGGAGGCTCCTCCGACACTGAAGCTTTCTTT
clone size: many; CDR3 length: 14; D gene: .; V gene: TRBV12-3/TRBV12-4; J gene: TRBJ2-7; CDR3 protein: CASSFRPLDYEQYF; CDR3 DNA: TGTGCCAGCAGTTTCAGGCCCTTGGACTACGAGCAGTACTTC
clone size: few; CDR3 length: 14; D gene: TRBD1; V gene: TRBV18; J gene: TRBJ1-2; CDR3 protein: CASSPGQDNYGYTF; CDR3 DNA: TGTGCCAGCTCACCGGGACAGGATAACTATGGCTACACCTTC
clone size: .; CDR3 length: 14; D gene: .; V gene: TRBV25-1; J gene: TRBJ1-2; CDR3 protein: CASSVYGRNYGYTF; CDR3 DNA: TGTGCCAGCAGTGTATATGGGAGAAACTATGGCTACACCTTC
clone size: few; CDR3 length: 16; D gene: .; V gene: TRBV7-2; J gene: TRBJ2-3; CDR3 protein: CASSLAPRSSTDTQYF; CDR3 DNA: TGTGCCAGCAGCTTAGCGCCGCGGTCCAGCACAGATACGCAGTATTTT
clone size: few; CDR3 length: 12; D gene: .; V gene: TRBV2; J gene: TRBJ1-1; CDR3 protein: CASIRAGQPAFF; CDR3 DNA: TGTGCCAGCATAAGGGCCGGACAGCCAGCTTTCTTT
clone size: few; CDR3 length: 16; D gene: TRBD1; V gene: TRBV5-4; J gene: TRBJ2-3; CDR3 protein: CASSYGQGTGWGTQYF; CDR3 DNA: TGTGCCAGCAGCTACGGACAGGGTACCGGTTGGGGTACGCAGTATTTT
clone size: .; CDR3 length: 14; D gene: TRBD1; V gene: TRBV29-1; J gene: TRBJ1-5; CDR3 protein: CSVADRDQNQPQHF; CDR3 DNA: TGCAGCGTCGCAGACAGGGACCAAAATCAGCCCCAGCATTTT
clone size: many; CDR3 length: 15; D gene: .; V gene: TRBV5-4; J gene: TRBJ2-5; CDR3 protein: CASSSTPDSQETQYF; CDR3 DNA: TGTGCCAGCAGCTCAACCCCCGACAGCCAAGAGACCCAGTACTTC
clone size: few; CDR3 length: 18; D gene: TRBD2; V gene: TRBV12-3/TRBV12-4; J gene: TRBJ2-6; CDR3 protein: CASSPFQRGQLGANVLTF; CDR3 DNA: TGTGCCAGCAGCCCCTTCCAGCGGGGGCAACTTGGGGCCAACGTCCTGACTTTC
clone size: .; CDR3 length: 15; D gene: TRBD2; V gene: TRBV7-2; J gene: TRBJ2-5; CDR3 protein: CASSLQRGGQETLYF; CDR3 DNA: TGTGCCAGCAGCTTACAGCGGGGGGGGCAAGAGACCCTGTACTTC
clone size: many; CDR3 length: 12; D gene: .; V gene: TRBV12-3/TRBV12-4; J gene: TRBJ1-2; CDR3 protein: CASSFRGQGYTF; CDR3 DNA: TGTGCCAGCAGTTTTAGAGGGCAAGGCTACACCTTC
clone size: .; CDR3 length: 14; D gene: .; V gene: TRBV18; J gene: TRBJ2-3; CDR3 protein: CASSPYVLTDTQYF; CDR3 DNA: TGTGCCAGCTCACCCTACGTTCTCACAGATACGCAGTATTTT
clone size: many; CDR3 length: 12; D gene: .; V gene: TRBV6-2/TRBV6-3; J gene: TRBJ2-3; CDR3 protein: CASSPVTDTQYF; CDR3 DNA: TGTGCCAGCAGCCCTGTGACAGATACGCAGTATTTT
clone size: many; CDR3 length: 13; D gene: .; V gene: TRBV5-6; J gene: TRBJ1-5; CDR3 protein: CASSLSWDQPQHF; CDR3 DNA: TGTGCCAGCAGCTTGTCCTGGGATCAGCCCCAGCATTTT
clone size: .; CDR3 length: 16; D gene: TRBD2; V gene: TRBV6-6; J gene: TRBJ2-2; CDR3 protein: CASSYSSGGLTGELFF; CDR3 DNA: TGTGCCAGCAGTTACAGTAGCGGGGGTCTCACCGGGGAGCTGTTTTTT
clone size: many; CDR3 length: 17; D gene: TRBD2; V gene: TRBV5-1; J gene: TRBJ2-1; CDR3 protein: CASSLVLAGGQWDEQFF; CDR3 DNA: TGCGCCAGCAGCTTGGTACTGGCGGGGGGCCAGTGGGATGAGCAGTTCTTC
clone size: few; CDR3 length: 15; D gene: .; V gene: TRBV19; J gene: TRBJ1-1; CDR3 protein: CASSIEKGLRAEAFF; CDR3 DNA: TGTGCCAGTAGTATAGAGAAGGGCCTCCGCGCTGAAGCTTTCTTT
clone size: few; CDR3 length: 13; D gene: .; V gene: TRBV19; J gene: TRBJ1-2; CDR3 protein: CASNGVPFYGYTF; CDR3 DNA: TGTGCCAGTAACGGGGTACCCTTCTATGGCTACACCTTC
clone size: .; CDR3 length: 13; D gene: TRBD2; V gene: TRBV7-8; J gene: TRBJ2-5; CDR3 protein: CASTRGGAETQYF; CDR3 DNA: TGTGCCAGCACCCGCGGGGGGGCAGAGACCCAGTACTTC
clone size: .; CDR3 length: 14; D gene: .; V gene: TRBV6-2/TRBV6-3; J gene: TRBJ1-2; CDR3 protein: CASSYSAYREYDTF; CDR3 DNA: TGTGCCAGCAGTTACTCGGCCTACAGGGAGTACGACACCTTC
clone size: few; CDR3 length: 13; D gene: .; V gene: TRBV12-3/TRBV12-4; J gene: TRBJ2-5; CDR3 protein: CASRTNSKETQYF; CDR3 DNA: TGTGCCAGCAGAACCAACTCTAAAGAGACCCAGTACTTC